Below, 5 T cell receptor beta chains from the same sample are listed, as sequenced in a study of blood T cells in healthy people across ages. Next came a second PCR, run for about 7 to 12 cycles, which used a sample-barcoded 5' primer along with a J-beta primer mix. TCRdb processed the 5' RACE reads anew with MiXCR; each CDR3 protein has one entry. The sample lists about 580,000 distinct CDR3 sequences, 45% to 55% occurring once. The sequenced material came from blood. The source is an elderly man in good health.

The CDR3 coding sequence is TGCGCCAGCAGCTTGAGGATCGCAGGGGCCTCTGGGGCCAACGTCCTGACTTTC. Translating gives CASSLRIAGASGANVLTF. This chain joins TRBV5-1 and TRBJ2-6; maybe TRBD1 (6 bases). V was cut by 1 base and J by 0 bases, with 14 bases left in between. The CDR3 has 18 residues. Looked up from germline, CDR1 is SGHRS and CDR2 is YFSETQ.

The rearrangement uses TRBV18 and TRBJ2-1; 7 bases line up with TRBD1. This CDR3 comprises 13 residues. Germline CDR1 and CDR2: KGHSH and LQKENI. The V and J ends lost 6 bases and 10 bases, in that order; junction bases with no gene match: 9. The CDR3 protein is CASSCDRVSEQFF. The CDR3 DNA reads as TGTGCCAGCTCCTGCGACAGGGTCTCCGAGCAGTTCTTC. The full variable domain, with the rest looked up from reference TRBV18 and TRBJ2-1, is NAGVMQNPRHLVRRRGQEARLRCSPMKGHSHVYWYRQLPEEGLKFMVYLQKENIIDESGMPKERFSAEFPKEGPSILRIQQVVRGDSAAYFCASSCDRVSEQFFGPGTRLTVL.

The V call is TRBV28, the J call TRBJ2-6, with 16 bases identical to TRBD2. V shed 5 bases and J 0 bases; nucleotides not matched to a gene: 7. Germline CDR1 and CDR2: MDHEN and SYDVKM. The CDR3 runs to 20 residues. The CDR3, as DNA: TGTGCCAGCAGTGGGACTAGCGGGAGGGGTTCAGGCTCTGGGGCCAACGTCCTGACTTTC. Its translation is CASSGTSGRGSGSGANVLTF.

The rearrangement uses TRBV20-1 and TRBJ2-1; 8 bases are shared with TRBD1. CDR3 length: 15 amino acids. The V and J ends lost 6 bases and 6 bases, in that order; junction bases with no gene match: 13. Germline assignment: CDR1 DFQATT and CDR2 SNEGSKA (reference sequence). The CDR3: CSAPGTGGGGNEQFF. The CDR3, as DNA: TGCAGTGCCCCCGGTACAGGGGGAGGCGGCAATGAGCAGTTCTTC.

The chain uses TRBV9 and TRBJ1-1; 9 bases fit TRBD1. Germline V gives CDR1 SGDLS, CDR2 YYNGEE. The V segment lost 2 bases and the J segment 12 bases; nucleotides outside the gene matches: 20. This CDR3 has 17 amino acids. The CDR3 bases are TGTGCCAGCAGCGTTGCTCCCGGAATGTTTGGGACAGGGCAATCTTTCTTT. It translates to CASSVAPGMFGTGQSFF.